This T cell receptor beta chain is drawn from a study of cytomegalovirus exposure and HLA in healthy donors. In the study overall: Earlier work reported 100 million or so unique TCR beta sequences from about 179 million T cells. An early data release held some 89 million unique TCRs from HLA-typed donors.

Use of 60 Vbeta and 13 Jbeta primers characterized the PCR. The table came from immunoSEQ multiplex PCR; TCRdb's copy has only in-frame clones and leaves some out. The sample lists some 120,000 clones, around 80% seen once, with less than 15% in the top ten. As to this clone: What it recognizes is unknown.

The CDR3 runs to 16 residues. Between the trimmed V and J ends, which lost 4 bases and 3 bases, there was a span of 18 bases. Germline V lookup: CDR1 LNHDA, CDR2 SQIVND (reference sequence). General observations from the study: Excluded were some V segments that proved indistinguishable, including TRBV6-2 and TRBV6-3. Being productive about 87% or about 30% of the time was typical of most TCR beta V segments in an earlier analysis.

The sample was PBMCs. The rearrangement joins TRBV19 to TRBJ2-5; no clear D gene. This clonotype was obtained from a woman aged 60 to 75 in good health and CMV-seropositive. CDR3 sequence reads: CASSRVGSRSKETQYF. The CDR3 DNA sequence: TGTGCCAGTAGTAGGGTGGGCAGCAGGTCTAAAGAGACCCAGTACTTC.